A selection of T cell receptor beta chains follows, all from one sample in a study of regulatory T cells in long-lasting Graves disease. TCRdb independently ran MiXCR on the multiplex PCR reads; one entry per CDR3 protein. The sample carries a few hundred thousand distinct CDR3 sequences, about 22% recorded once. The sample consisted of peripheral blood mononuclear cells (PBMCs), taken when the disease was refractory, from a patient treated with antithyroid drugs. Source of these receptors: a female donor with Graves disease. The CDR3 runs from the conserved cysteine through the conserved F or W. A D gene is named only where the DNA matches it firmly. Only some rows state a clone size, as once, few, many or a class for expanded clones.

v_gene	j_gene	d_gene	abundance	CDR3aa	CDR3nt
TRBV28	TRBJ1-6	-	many	CASSSYGVAYNSPLHF	TGTGCCAGCAGTTCGTACGGGGTCGCCTATAATTCACCCCTCCACTTT
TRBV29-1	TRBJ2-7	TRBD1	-	CSVVGTGSYEQYF	TGCAGCGTTGTTGGGACAGGGTCCTACGAGCAGTACTTC
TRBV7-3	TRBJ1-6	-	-	CASSPTLERSSYNSPLHF	TGTGCCAGCAGCCCCACCCTCGAAAGGAGCTCCTATAATTCACCCCTCCACTTT
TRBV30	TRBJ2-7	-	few	CAWSRGFPEQYF	TGTGCCTGGAGTCGAGGGTTTCCCGAGCAGTACTTC
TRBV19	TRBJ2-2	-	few	CASSNLNTGELFF	TGTGCCAGTAGTAATCTGAACACCGGGGAGCTGTTTTTT
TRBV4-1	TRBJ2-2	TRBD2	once	CASSQASLAGHGELFF	TGCGCCAGCAGCCAAGCTTCCCTAGCGGGTCACGGGGAGCTGTTTTTT
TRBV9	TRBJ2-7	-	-	CASSGSGLHSGEQYF	TGTGCCAGCAGCGGATCGGGACTCCACTCGGGGGAGCAGTACTTC
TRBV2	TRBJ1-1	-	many	CASKFGRQFNTEAFF	TGTGCCAGCAAATTCGGCCGACAGTTCAACACTGAAGCTTTCTTT
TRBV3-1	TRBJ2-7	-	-	CASSQQGNYEQYF	TGTGCCAGCAGCCAACAGGGAAACTACGAGCAGTACTTC
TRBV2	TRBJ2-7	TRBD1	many	CALIAGTESSYEQYF	TGTGCCCTAATCGCCGGGACAGAGAGCTCCTACGAGCAGTACTTC
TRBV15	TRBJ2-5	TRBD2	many	CATSRTSGGETQYF	TGTGCCACCAGCAGGACTAGCGGGGGGGAGACCCAGTACTTC
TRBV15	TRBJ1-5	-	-	CATSSEYSNQPQHF	TGTGCCACCAGCAGTGAATATAGCAATCAGCCCCAGCATTTT
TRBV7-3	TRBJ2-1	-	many	CASSWDPGNEQFF	TGTGCCAGCAGTTGGGACCCCGGCAATGAGCAGTTCTTC
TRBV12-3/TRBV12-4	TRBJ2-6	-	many	CASQGQSGANVLTF	TGTGCCAGCCAGGGGCAATCCGGGGCCAACGTCCTGACTTTC
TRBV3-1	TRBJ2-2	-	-	CASSQAQNTGELFF	TGTGCCAGCAGCCAAGCTCAGAACACCGGGGAGCTGTTTTTT
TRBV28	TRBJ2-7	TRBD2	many	CASSLFGLAGGRSYEQYF	TGTGCCAGCAGTTTATTCGGACTAGCGGGAGGACGGTCCTACGAGCAGTACTTC
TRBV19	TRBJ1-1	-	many	CASSRSEGTWGTEAFF	TGTGCCAGTAGTAGGAGTGAGGGTACGTGGGGCACTGAAGCTTTCTTT
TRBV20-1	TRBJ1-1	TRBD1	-	CSAPGQGGNTEAFF	TGCAGTGCCCCGGGACAGGGGGGGAACACTGAAGCTTTCTTT
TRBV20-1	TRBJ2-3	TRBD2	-	CSALAGADGTDTQYF	TGCAGTGCGCTAGCGGGGGCGGATGGCACAGATACGCAGTATTTT
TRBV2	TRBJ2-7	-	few	CASLNYRAQGDEQYF	TGTGCCAGCTTAAACTACAGGGCCCAGGGTGACGAGCAGTACTTC
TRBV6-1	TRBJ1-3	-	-	CASSPGQRVLFSGNTIYF	TGTGCCAGCAGCCCCGGTCAACGAGTGCTGTTCTCGGGAAACACCATATATTTT
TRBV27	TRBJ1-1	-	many	CASSPGAAIEAFF	TGTGCCAGCAGTCCAGGGGCTGCTATTGAAGCTTTCTTT
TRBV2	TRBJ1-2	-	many	CASKGGFGYTF	TGTGCCAGCAAGGGAGGGTTTGGCTACACCTTC
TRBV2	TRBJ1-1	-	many	CASSPSKGPLNTEAFF	TGTGCCAGCAGCCCTTCGAAAGGACCCCTGAACACTGAAGCTTTCTTT
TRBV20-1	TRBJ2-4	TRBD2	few	CSASPWGAGINIQYF	TGCAGTGCTAGCCCCTGGGGAGCGGGAATAAACATTCAGTACTTC
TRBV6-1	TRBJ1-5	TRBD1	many	CASTETGGGNQPQHF	TGTGCCAGCACCGAGACAGGGGGCGGCAATCAGCCCCAGCATTTT
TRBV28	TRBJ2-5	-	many	CASSSPDSLNF	TGTGCCAGCAGTTCTCCGGACAGCTTGAACTTC
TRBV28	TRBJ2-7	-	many	CASSPLRTFTYEQYF	TGTGCCAGCAGTCCCCTAAGGACTTTTACCTACGAGCAGTACTTC
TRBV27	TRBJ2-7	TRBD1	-	CASSLSDRQGEQYF	TGTGCCAGCAGTTTATCGGACAGGCAGGGCGAGCAGTACTTC
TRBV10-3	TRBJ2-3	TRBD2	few	CATQAGGEDTQYF	TGTGCCACACAAGCGGGGGGGGAAGATACGCAGTATTTT
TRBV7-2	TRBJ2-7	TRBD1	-	CASSNQVAWTGGSYEQYF	TGTGCCAGCAGCAACCAGGTGGCGTGGACAGGGGGCAGCTACGAGCAGTACTTC
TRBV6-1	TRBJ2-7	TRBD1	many	CASRRPTGAIKYEQYF	TGTGCCAGCAGACGCCCGACAGGGGCGATTAAGTACGAGCAGTACTTC
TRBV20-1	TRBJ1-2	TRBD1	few	CSAKDRALNYGYTF	TGCAGTGCGAAAGACAGGGCTCTTAACTATGGCTACACCTTC
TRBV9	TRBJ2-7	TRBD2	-	CASSVGSLAGAYEQYF	TGTGCCAGCAGCGTAGGTTCACTAGCGGGGGCCTACGAGCAGTACTTC
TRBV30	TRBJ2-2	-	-	CAWSAAGELFF	TGTGCCTGGAGTGCCGCTGGGGAGCTGTTTTTT
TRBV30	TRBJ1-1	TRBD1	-	CAWTHARTGGTEAFF	TGTGCCTGGACCCACGCGAGAACAGGGGGTACTGAAGCTTTCTTT
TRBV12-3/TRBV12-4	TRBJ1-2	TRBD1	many	CASSFDRGYDYTF	TGTGCCAGCAGTTTCGACAGGGGATATGACTACACCTTC
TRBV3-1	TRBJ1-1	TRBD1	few	CASSQNRGLNTEAFF	TGTGCCAGCAGCCAAAACAGGGGTTTGAACACTGAAGCTTTCTTT
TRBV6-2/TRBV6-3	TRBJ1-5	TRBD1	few	CASSEARTGGQPQHF	TGTGCCAGCAGTGAAGCCCGGACAGGGGGGCAGCCCCAGCATTTT
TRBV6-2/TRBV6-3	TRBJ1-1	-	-	CASSSLRDSGWDDTEAFF	TGTGCCAGCAGTTCTCTTCGGGACTCCGGGTGGGACGACACTGAAGCTTTCTTT
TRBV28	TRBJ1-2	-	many	CASSLVSGNYGYTF	TGTGCCAGCAGTTTAGTATCCGGGAACTATGGCTACACCTTC
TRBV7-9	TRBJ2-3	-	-	CASSLGWRDYTDTQYF	TGTGCCAGCAGCTTAGGATGGCGGGATTACACAGATACGCAGTATTTT